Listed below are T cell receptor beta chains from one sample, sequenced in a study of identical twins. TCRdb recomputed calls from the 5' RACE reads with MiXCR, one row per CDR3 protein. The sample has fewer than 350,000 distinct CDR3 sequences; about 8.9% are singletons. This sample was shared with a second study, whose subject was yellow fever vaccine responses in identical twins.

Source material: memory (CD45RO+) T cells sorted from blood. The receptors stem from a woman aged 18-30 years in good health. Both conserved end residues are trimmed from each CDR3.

CDR3 protein: ASSLFQGWGETQY
V gene: TRBV12-3/TRBV12-4
J gene: TRBJ2-5

CDR3 protein: ASSIQARGIQY
V gene: TRBV19
J gene: TRBJ2-4

CDR3 protein: ASSSSGGTGELF
V gene: TRBV4-1
J gene: TRBJ2-2

CDR3 protein: ASRQIAGGLQETQY
V gene: TRBV5-1
J gene: TRBJ2-5

CDR3 protein: AISEQDSNGYT
V gene: TRBV10-3
J gene: TRBJ1-2

CDR3 protein: ASSQEQLKETQY
V gene: TRBV4-1
J gene: TRBJ2-5

CDR3 protein: ASSEGGHRINEQF
V gene: TRBV7-3
J gene: TRBJ2-1

CDR3 protein: ASSLDSLSNQPQH
V gene: TRBV2
J gene: TRBJ1-5

CDR3 protein: ASSLLSPLAGGGDEQF
V gene: TRBV18
J gene: TRBJ2-1

CDR3 protein: ATSRGSGGYNEQF
V gene: TRBV15
J gene: TRBJ2-1

CDR3 protein: SAREGGNYGYT
V gene: TRBV20-1
J gene: TRBJ1-2

CDR3 protein: ASSYRRGGRTEAF
V gene: TRBV6-2/TRBV6-3
J gene: TRBJ1-1

CDR3 protein: AIRATGGTDTQY
V gene: TRBV10-3
J gene: TRBJ2-3

CDR3 protein: ASRGTGYIGYEQY
V gene: TRBV19
J gene: TRBJ2-7

CDR3 protein: ASSQVMQTSGYT
V gene: TRBV14
J gene: TRBJ1-2

CDR3 protein: ASKRESSYNSPLH
V gene: TRBV27
J gene: TRBJ1-6

CDR3 protein: ASTPAGTGGIHGNYGYT
V gene: TRBV28
J gene: TRBJ1-2

CDR3 protein: ASSAAGYSPLH
V gene: TRBV12-3/TRBV12-4
J gene: TRBJ1-6

CDR3 protein: ASSGVGTSGRAGTGELF
V gene: TRBV5-1
J gene: TRBJ2-2

CDR3 protein: ASSMIAGQETQY
V gene: TRBV28
J gene: TRBJ2-5

CDR3 protein: ASSQDSGTYEQY
V gene: TRBV3-1
J gene: TRBJ2-7

CDR3 protein: ARDYGRIYNEQF
V gene: TRBV24-1
J gene: TRBJ2-1

CDR3 protein: ASSGTGPLGGTQY
V gene: TRBV12-3/TRBV12-4
J gene: TRBJ2-3

CDR3 protein: SAWTSGSYNEQF
V gene: TRBV20-1
J gene: TRBJ2-1

CDR3 protein: SASGLADGELF
V gene: TRBV20-1
J gene: TRBJ2-2

CDR3 protein: ASSLEFRSNTGELF
V gene: TRBV7-2
J gene: TRBJ2-2

CDR3 protein: ASRATPVAGGQFNEQF
V gene: TRBV5-1
J gene: TRBJ2-1

CDR3 protein: ASSQSGRGDQY
V gene: TRBV23-1
J gene: TRBJ2-5

CDR3 protein: SALNRDQRETQY
V gene: TRBV20-1
J gene: TRBJ2-5

CDR3 protein: ASSYRGGDQPQH
V gene: TRBV6-5
J gene: TRBJ1-5

CDR3 protein: ASSLRTGDNEQF
V gene: TRBV18
J gene: TRBJ2-1

CDR3 protein: ASSWDVAGNTIY
V gene: TRBV12-3/TRBV12-4
J gene: TRBJ1-3

CDR3 protein: ASSSDRGRNYGYT
V gene: TRBV5-1
J gene: TRBJ1-2

CDR3 protein: ASRGLRTGNNEQF
V gene: TRBV28
J gene: TRBJ2-1

CDR3 protein: SARGETSGDFNEQF
V gene: TRBV20-1
J gene: TRBJ2-1

CDR3 protein: ASTLLAGNEKLF
V gene: TRBV5-5
J gene: TRBJ1-4

CDR3 protein: ASSQPASRAAGELF
V gene: TRBV4-1
J gene: TRBJ2-2

CDR3 protein: ASSPGKGPYEQY
V gene: TRBV18
J gene: TRBJ2-7

CDR3 protein: ASSLAGTHNEQF
V gene: TRBV27
J gene: TRBJ2-1

CDR3 protein: ASSLGGYNTGELF
V gene: TRBV28
J gene: TRBJ2-2

CDR3 protein: ASSLRGRGQPQH
V gene: TRBV27
J gene: TRBJ1-5

CDR3 protein: AISPRDPGAGELF
V gene: TRBV10-3
J gene: TRBJ2-2

CDR3 protein: SADDWLNEQF
V gene: TRBV29-1
J gene: TRBJ2-1

CDR3 protein: ASSERGGRTNQPQH
V gene: TRBV2
J gene: TRBJ1-5

CDR3 protein: ASRRTENSPLH
V gene: TRBV6-4
J gene: TRBJ1-6

CDR3 protein: ASSQDTLAPGELF
V gene: TRBV3-1
J gene: TRBJ2-2